A selection of T cell receptor beta chains follows, all from one sample in a study of T cell responses to AZD1222 COVID-19 vaccine. Some clones are missing from TCRdb's copy, which holds only in-frame ones; the method was immunoSEQ multiplex PCR. This sample has some 140,000 clones, with roughly 90% found just once. The sequencing here drew on peripheral blood, taken on day 0 of MenACWY control vaccination. These receptors were taken from an adult in good health. The CDR3 runs from the conserved cysteine through the conserved F or W. The D gene is left open where the match is weak. Rows give clone size only sometimes, using once, few, many, or a class for an expanded clone.

cdr3_length	clone_size	v_call	d_call	j_call	cdr3_nt	cdr3_aa
11	-	TRBV5-1	-	TRBJ2-5	TGCGCCAGCAGAGCGTGGGAGACCCAGTACTTC	CASRAWETQYF
15	-	TRBV7-6	TRBD1	TRBJ2-1	TGTGCCTCCAAACCCAGGGGGATTGCACCCAATGAGCAGTTCTTC	CASKPRGIAPNEQFF
15	-	TRBV28	-	TRBJ1-1	TGTGCCACTTTAGGCCCTCGGGTACAAAACACTGAAGCTTTCTTT	CATLGPRVQNTEAFF
12	-	TRBV10-2	-	TRBJ2-2	TGCGCCAGCAGTGTGTACACCGGGGAGCTGTTTTTT	CASSVYTGELFF
12	-	TRBV29-1	-	TRBJ2-5	TGCAGCGTTAGGGCAGGGCAAGAGACCCAGTACTTC	CSVRAGQETQYF
14	-	TRBV21-1	-	TRBJ1-2	TGTGCCAGCAAACCCAGGCGCGGAAACTATGGCTACACCTTC	CASKPRRGNYGYTF
15	once	TRBV7-8	TRBD1	TRBJ1-1	TGTGCCAGCACCCCCCGTACAGGGGAGAACACTGAAGCTTTCTTT	CASTPRTGENTEAFF
13	-	TRBV4-3	-	TRBJ1-2	TGCGCCAGCAGCCCCGGGGGGAACTATGGCTACACCTTC	CASSPGGNYGYTF
20	-	TRBV3-1/TRBV3-2	-	TRBJ1-1	TGTGCCAGCAGCCAAGCACCCGGACAGTCAACACCAGAGGGGGGAACTGAAGCTTTCTTT	CASSQAPGQSTPEGGTEAFF
13	-	TRBV27	-	TRBJ2-2	TGTGCCAGCAAGGTAGCCCACACCGGGGAGCTGTTTTTT	CASKVAHTGELFF
14	-	TRBV7-2	-	TRBJ1-5	TGTGCCAGCAGTTTTACAGGGCGCAATCAGCCCCAGCATTTT	CASSFTGRNQPQHF
16	many	TRBV4-1	TRBD2	TRBJ2-3	TGCGCCAGCAGCCAGGGGAGGAGCGGGGGAGCAGATACGCAGTATTTT	CASSQGRSGGADTQYF
18	-	TRBV5-1	TRBD2	TRBJ2-3	TGCGCCAGCAGCTCCGGGACTAGCGGGGGGCTCCTCACAGATACGCAGTATTTT	CASSSGTSGGLLTDTQYF
15	-	TRBV21-1	-	TRBJ2-7	TGTGCCAGCCCCGTGGCGCAGGGAATGAAGAACGAGCAGTACTTC	CASPVAQGMKNEQYF
16	-	TRBV5-5	TRBD1	TRBJ1-1	TGTGCCAGCAGCTTCTACATGCGAAACAGGGGCACTGAAGCTTTCTTT	CASSFYMRNRGTEAFF
15	-	TRBV11-3	TRBD1	TRBJ2-1	TGTGCCAGCAGCGAAGCAGGGGGCGGCTACAATGAGCAGTTCTTC	CASSEAGGGYNEQFF
13	-	TRBV30	-	TRBJ2-1	TGTGCCTGGAGGGGCCTATTCTACAATGAGCAGTTCTTC	CAWRGLFYNEQFF
17	-	TRBV9	TRBD1	TRBJ1-4	TGTGCCAGCAGCGCGTCCCGGGACAGGGGGCGCAATGAAAAACTGTTTTTT	CASSASRDRGRNEKLFF
15	-	TRBV28	TRBD1	TRBJ1-2	TGTGCCAGCAGTTTAAGACAGGGGGTTATCTGGGGCTACACCTTC	CASSLRQGVIWGYTF
16	-	TRBV5-4	TRBD2	TRBJ2-3	TGTGCCAGCAGCTCTAGCGGGGGGGCAGGATCAGATACGCAGTATTTT	CASSSSGGAGSDTQYF
18	-	TRBV4-2	TRBD1	TRBJ1-4	TGTGCCAGCAGTTTATCAAAACCTGGGGGGCAGGGGGGCGAAAAACTGTTTTTT	CASSLSKPGGQGGEKLFF
19	-	TRBV6-2/TRBV6-3	-	TRBJ2-4	TGTGCCAGCAGCCCCTCCGGGGTTTGGGGTTCTATAGCCAAAAACATTCAGTACTTC	CASSPSGVWGSIAKNIQYF
14	-	TRBV5-1	-	TRBJ2-2	TGCGCCAGCAGCTTGATCCGGGGGACCGGGGAGCTGTTTTTT	CASSLIRGTGELFF
17	-	TRBV18	-	TRBJ1-3	TGTGCCAGCTCACATGATCGACCTGGGGACTCTGGAAACACCATATATTTT	CASSHDRPGDSGNTIYF
14	-	TRBV5-6	TRBD1	TRBJ2-2	TGTGCCAGCAGCGCTGGGACAGGGACCGGGGAGCTGTTTTTT	CASSAGTGTGELFF
14	-	TRBV27	-	TRBJ1-6	TGTGCCAGCAGTTTTTGGGAGCAGAATTCACCCCTCCACTTT	CASSFWEQNSPLHF
17	-	TRBV5-1	TRBD1	TRBJ2-1	TGCGCCAGCAGCTTGGCAATAGGACAGGGGAATCGGGATGAGCAGTTCTTC	CASSLAIGQGNRDEQFF
15	-	TRBV10-3	TRBD1	TRBJ1-2	TGTGCCATCAGTTTAGAGGACAGGGCCGCGGATGGCTACACCTTC	CAISLEDRAADGYTF
14	once	TRBV4-1	-	TRBJ1-2	TGCGCCAGCAGCCAAGTCAACAGCAAATATGGCTACACCTTC	CASSQVNSKYGYTF
14	-	TRBV2	TRBD1	TRBJ1-2	TGTGCCAGCAGTGGCGGGACAGCTAACTATGGCTACACCTTC	CASSGGTANYGYTF
16	-	TRBV5-6	-	TRBJ1-4	TGTGCCAGCAGCCAGGGGACCCCGGCAACTAATGAAAAACTGTTTTTT	CASSQGTPATNEKLFF
13	-	TRBV13	-	TRBJ2-5	TGTGCCAGCAGACACAGGTTACAAGAGACCCAGTACTTC	CASRHRLQETQYF
13	-	TRBV2	-	TRBJ1-2	TGTGCCAGCAGTGAGACACCTCTCTATGGCTACACCTTC	CASSETPLYGYTF
13	-	TRBV2	-	TRBJ1-3	TGTGCCAGCAGCGCAGACTCTGGAAACACCATATATTTT	CASSADSGNTIYF
13	once	TRBV14	TRBD1	TRBJ1-4	TGTGCCAGCAGTCGGGACAGGCATGAAAAACTGTTTTTT	CASSRDRHEKLFF
15	-	TRBV4-1	TRBD1	TRBJ2-2	TGCGCCAGCAGCCCAACGGACAGGACCACCGGGGAGCTGTTTTTT	CASSPTDRTTGELFF
15	-	TRBV19	-	TRBJ1-1	TGTGCCAGTAGTTTAAGACAGTACGGGAACACTGAAGCTTTCTTT	CASSLRQYGNTEAFF
14	-	TRBV11-2	-	TRBJ1-2	TGTGCCAGCAGCTCCTCTCAGGGGAGAATTGGCTACACCTTC	CASSSSQGRIGYTF
15	-	TRBV7-9	TRBD1	TRBJ1-3	TGTGCCAGCAGCTTAGTCGCAGGGGGTGGAAACACCATATATTTT	CASSLVAGGGNTIYF
14	-	TRBV7-9	-	TRBJ2-2	TGTGCCAGCAGCTTACATCAAGGGAACGGGGAGCTGTTTTTT	CASSLHQGNGELFF
16	-	TRBV5-1	TRBD1	TRBJ1-3	TGCGCCAGCAGCTTGGCGACAGGGAGGTCTGGAAACACCATATATTTT	CASSLATGRSGNTIYF
13	-	TRBV7-2	-	TRBJ2-7	TGTGCCAGCAGCTTTGGGGTTCCCTACGAGCAGTACTTC	CASSFGVPYEQYF
14	-	TRBV7-8	TRBD1	TRBJ1-2	TGTGCCAGCAGCTTGGGGACAGGGGGCGATGGCTACACCTTC	CASSLGTGGDGYTF
12	-	TRBV5-1	-	TRBJ1-2	TGCGCCAGCAGCTTGGGAGGGCCCGTATACACCTTC	CASSLGGPVYTF
16	-	TRBV18	-	TRBJ2-2	TGTGCCAGCTCACCAGTGGAGGGAACAACCCCCGGGGAGCTGTTTTTT	CASSPVEGTTPGELFF
16	-	TRBV14	TRBD2	TRBJ2-1	TGTGCCAGCAGCCAAGGAGGTCTAGCGGGAGTGAATGAGCAGTTCTTC	CASSQGGLAGVNEQFF
16	-	TRBV27	-	TRBJ1-4	TGTGCCAGCAGTTTATTGGGGTGGGGAACTAATGAAAAACTGTTTTTT	CASSLLGWGTNEKLFF